The rows below give T cell receptor beta chains drawn from one sample of a study of OX40 agonist ivuxolimab in advanced cancers. Profiled with immunoSEQ multiplex PCR; TCRdb holds only in-frame clones, not every one. The table includes nearly 20,000 clones, around 85% detected once. This specimen was CD4+ or CD8+ T cells sorted from blood, taken in a trial of the OX40 agonist ivuxolimab. The origin of the receptors is an adult with an advanced solid tumor such as melanoma, head and neck, liver or kidney cancer. CDR3s include the opening cysteine and the closing phenylalanine or tryptophan. D genes are given only for firm matches. Clone size is not always given. Where it is, it says once, few, many or a class for expanded clones.

j_call v_call d_call clone_size cdr3_aa cdr3_nt
TRBJ2-7 TRBV5-6 NA once CASSLVVGRAYEQYF TGTGCCAGCAGCTTGGTTGTTGGCAGGGCCTACGAGCAGTACTTC
TRBJ2-7 TRBV2 TRBD1 NA CASGTDRGSEQYF TGTGCCAGCGGGACGGACAGGGGTAGTGAGCAGTACTTC
TRBJ2-3 TRBV29-1 TRBD2 NA CSVDPFSGRAGTDTQYF TGCAGCGTTGACCCCTTTAGCGGGAGGGCCGGGACAGATACGCAGTATTTT
TRBJ2-7 TRBV11-3 NA NA CASSLDPHFWTEVYEQYF TGTGCCAGCAGCTTAGATCCCCACTTTTGGACAGAAGTATACGAGCAGTACTTC
TRBJ1-4 TRBV6-1 NA NA CASRGSLRSNEKLFF TGTGCCAGCCGAGGGTCCCTGAGGTCTAATGAAAAACTGTTTTTT
TRBJ2-2 TRBV4-3 NA NA CASSHSQVSGELFF TGCGCCAGCAGCCACTCACAGGTCTCCGGGGAGCTGTTTTTT
TRBJ2-3 TRBV2 NA NA CASSGFGDTQYF TGTGCCAGCAGTGGGTTCGGGGATACGCAGTATTTT
TRBJ1-1 TRBV20-1 NA few CSASRVTEAFF TGCAGTGCTAGTCGGGTGACTGAAGCTTTCTTT
TRBJ1-2 TRBV7-3 TRBD1 NA CASSLSGQGGYGYTF TGTGCCAGCAGCTTATCGGGACAGGGGGGCTATGGCTACACCTTC
TRBJ2-7 TRBV2 NA NA CASSGESQGRPYEQYF TGTGCCAGCAGTGGCGAAAGCCAGGGGCGCCCCTACGAGCAGTACTTC
TRBJ2-7 TRBV7-9 NA once CASSSESYEQYF TGTGCCAGCAGCTCGGAGAGTTACGAGCAGTACTTC
TRBJ1-4 TRBV5-1 NA once CASSLLSETNEKLFF TGCGCCAGCAGCTTGTTATCGGAAACTAATGAAAAACTGTTTTTT
TRBJ2-7 TRBV21-1 NA NA CASSPGEGGPGAYEQYF TGTGCCAGCAGCCCCGGCGAAGGAGGCCCGGGCGCCTACGAGCAGTACTTC
TRBJ2-7 TRBV19 NA NA CASSIEEQSFSYEQYF TGTGCCAGTAGTATAGAGGAGCAAAGCTTTTCCTACGAGCAGTACTTC
TRBJ2-3 TRBV19 NA NA CASSKKGTDTQYF TGTGCCAGTAGTAAGAAGGGAACAGATACGCAGTATTTT
TRBJ1-1 TRBV27 NA NA CASSLFAGQNTEAFF TGTGCCAGCAGTTTATTTGCAGGGCAGAACACTGAAGCTTTCTTT
TRBJ2-1 TRBV10-3 TRBD1 NA CAISDMDRDYNEQFF TGTGCCATCAGTGATATGGACAGGGATTACAATGAGCAGTTCTTC
TRBJ1-3 TRBV6-1 NA NA CASSEYRGNTIYF TGTGCCAGCAGTGAATACCGCGGAAACACCATATATTTT
TRBJ2-1 TRBV18 NA few CASSLGTAEQFF TGTGCCAGCTCCCTCGGGACGGCTGAGCAGTTCTTC
TRBJ1-2 TRBV29-1 TRBD1 NA CSVRGQGYGYTF TGCAGCGTCCGGGGACAGGGTTATGGCTACACCTTC
TRBJ2-7 TRBV5-1 NA NA CASSFTGRYEQYF TGCGCCAGCAGCTTCACGGGACGGTACGAGCAGTACTTC
TRBJ2-3 TRBV12-5 NA NA CASGRTENTDTQYF TGTGCTAGTGGCCGGACAGAAAACACAGATACGCAGTATTTT
TRBJ2-1 TRBV5-5 NA NA CASSLAVGSSYNEQFF TGTGCCAGCAGCTTGGCCGTCGGGAGCTCCTACAATGAGCAGTTCTTC
TRBJ1-2 TRBV2 TRBD1 NA CASSQGEGRYGYTF TGTGCCAGCAGCCAGGGGGAGGGGCGCTATGGCTACACCTTC
TRBJ2-7 TRBV7-9 NA NA CASSLEAEYEQYF TGTGCCAGCAGCTTAGAAGCCGAATACGAGCAGTACTTC